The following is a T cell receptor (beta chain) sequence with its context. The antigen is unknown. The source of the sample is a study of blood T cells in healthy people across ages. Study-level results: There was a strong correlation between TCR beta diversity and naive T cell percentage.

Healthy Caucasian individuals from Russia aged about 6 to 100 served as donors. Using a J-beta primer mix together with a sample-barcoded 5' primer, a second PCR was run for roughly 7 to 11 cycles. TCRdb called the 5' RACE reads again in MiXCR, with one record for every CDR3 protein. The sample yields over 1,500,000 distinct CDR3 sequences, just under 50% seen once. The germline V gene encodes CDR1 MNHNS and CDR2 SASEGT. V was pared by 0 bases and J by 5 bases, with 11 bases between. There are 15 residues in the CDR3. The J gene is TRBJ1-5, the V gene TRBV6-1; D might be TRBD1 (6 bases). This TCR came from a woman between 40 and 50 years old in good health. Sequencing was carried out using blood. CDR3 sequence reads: CASSEAGGVHQPQHF. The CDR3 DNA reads TGTGCCAGCAGTGAAGCAGGGGGGGTACATCAGCCCCAGCATTTT.